These T cell receptor beta chains were read from a single sample in a study of blood T cell repertoires in COVID-19. Profiled with immunoSEQ multiplex PCR; TCRdb holds only in-frame clones, not every one. The table records hundreds of thousands of clones, 90% to 95% of them present only once. The specimen was PBMCs or T cells enriched from blood (not recorded which). These receptor sequences come from a woman aged 18-29 years who had recovered from COVID-19. Both conserved end residues are part of each CDR3. Part of the rows lack a size; the others show once, few, many or a class for expanded clones.

abundance | j_gene | v_gene | CDR3aa
NA | TRBJ1-1 | TRBV19 | CASTGGSEAFF
NA | TRBJ1-5 | TRBV7-8 | CASSPLAPSNQPQHF
NA | TRBJ2-1 | TRBV9 | CASSVGKGTSIWNEQFF
NA | TRBJ2-1 | TRBV2 | CASLSRATSSDEQFF
NA | TRBJ2-1 | TRBV5-1 | CASSFTSGNNEQFF
NA | TRBJ1-4 | TRBV2 | CASSVITANEKLFF
NA | TRBJ1-6 | TRBV5-1 | CASSLRTGGYNSPLHF
NA | TRBJ1-1 | TRBV25-1 | CASIGAGPNTEAFF
NA | TRBJ2-3 | TRBV9 | CASSVASQDDTQYF
NA | TRBJ2-2 | TRBV28 | CASRGQGAFGELFF
NA | TRBJ2-5 | TRBV11-3 | CASSFSQGKTQYF
once | TRBJ2-2 | TRBV7-9 | CASSQGAWTTGELFF
NA | TRBJ2-7 | TRBV7-8 | CASSLRDSVSEQYF
NA | TRBJ1-3 | TRBV11-2 | CASSFGQGNTIYF
NA | TRBJ1-5 | TRBV19 | CASSIGKGPGNQPQHF
once | TRBJ1-2 | TRBV3-1/TRBV3-2 | CASSPLTKPGDGYTF
NA | TRBJ2-1 | TRBV7-9 | CASSIDRFGEQFF
NA | TRBJ1-5 | TRBV7-2 | CASSRGRGNQPQHF
NA | TRBJ2-1 | TRBV10-1 | CASSDPGPLVGFRMADEQFF
NA | TRBJ1-4 | TRBV2 | CASSLGSTGEKLFF
NA | TRBJ1-5 | TRBV28 | CASSWANQPQHF
NA | TRBJ1-1 | TRBV29-1 | CSVEGRGTGGNTEAFF
NA | TRBJ1-2 | TRBV6-5 | CASSYSYRFYGYTF
few | TRBJ1-1 | TRBV9 | CASSPIRGGTEAFF
once | TRBJ1-1 | TRBV6-5 | CASSYSIAGANTEAFF
NA | TRBJ2-1 | TRBV18 | CASSPLGTSGGSYNEQFF
NA | TRBJ1-5 | TRBV6-5 | CASRQGVNQPQHF
NA | TRBJ2-2 | TRBV29-1 | CSVGQGPGELFF
once | TRBJ1-1 | TRBV19 | CASSISGGETEAFF
NA | TRBJ1-6 | TRBV28 | CASSLYPSHPLHF
NA | TRBJ1-2 | TRBV18 | CASSPPGVGYGYTF
NA | TRBJ2-7 | TRBV5-1 | CASSEAGTGGYEQYF
NA | TRBJ2-7 | TRBV18 | CASSPPTSGAYYEQYF
once | TRBJ1-4 | TRBV3-1/TRBV3-2 | CASSLRAQGEKLFF
NA | TRBJ1-1 | TRBV6-2/TRBV6-3 | CASSSAGHFTEAFF
NA | TRBJ2-7 | TRBV10-3 | CAISERQGDEQYF
NA | TRBJ1-6 | TRBV28 | CASSFRGRLNSPLHF
NA | TRBJ2-7 | TRBV3-1/TRBV3-2 | CASSQGTSVSYEQYF
NA | TRBJ1-5 | TRBV28 | CASLTGQGNQPQHF
NA | TRBJ2-3 | TRBV24-1 | CATSDQGLSTDTQYF
NA | TRBJ2-5 | TRBV4-1 | CASSQGYPSRQETQYF
NA | TRBJ1-6 | TRBV10-3 | CAISGDRLSNSPLHF
NA | TRBJ1-2 | TRBV4-2 | CASRPRTGRLGGYTF
NA | TRBJ2-7 | TRBV7-8 | CASRASGYGEQYF
NA | TRBJ2-5 | TRBV27 | CASSAGLQETQYF
NA | TRBJ1-6 | TRBV11-2 | CASSSSGDSPLHF
NA | TRBJ2-1 | TRBV10-3 | CAISVTAGTYNEQFF
NA | TRBJ1-5 | TRBV7-9 | CASSPGISNQPQHF
NA | TRBJ2-5 | TRBV7-6 | CASSLGTTARAKTQYF
NA | TRBJ2-5 | TRBV25-1 | CASSEWRAGETQYF
NA | TRBJ1-1 | TRBV5-4 | CASSPGGHGLDTEAFF
NA | TRBJ2-7 | TRBV18 | CASSPGQGTHEQYF
NA | TRBJ2-1 | TRBV5-6 | CASSFLREQFF
NA | TRBJ1-5 | TRBV15 | CATRRGQEVDQPQHF